This T cell receptor beta chain was captured by sequencing in a study of blood T cell repertoires in COVID-19. CDR1 SGHVS and CDR2 FNYEAQ come from the germline V gene. The germline V and J ends were trimmed by 3 bases and 6 bases, with 10 bases remaining between them. The CDR3 has 13 residues. Cohort allocation depended upon clinical history that participants reported. Symptom resolution, clearance, or two negative PCRs marked donors in Cohort 3 as recovered. Authors' data handling: Amplification of reference gene primers was used by the study to estimate nucleated cell counts. Profiling relied on immunoSEQ multiplex PCR, and the TCRdb table lists in-frame clones only, not all of them. V and J calls and clone size are as listed in that table; D and trimming were resolved from the DNA. This table has roughly 200,000 clones, around 84% appearing once.

The sequenced sample consisted of PBMCs or T cells enriched from blood (not recorded which). This chain joins TRBV7-6 and TRBJ2-3; possibly TRBD2 for D (6 bases). The receptor's source is a man aged 35 to 55 who had recovered from COVID-19. CDR3 sequence: CASSLEGLDTQYF. The CDR3 DNA is TGTGCCAGCAGCTTGGAGGGACTGGATACGCAGTATTTT.